This T cell receptor (beta chain) was found in a study of metastatic and nonmetastatic thyroid tumors. Study-wide background: Repertoires were compared across blood and tumor or nodule tissue from malignant and benign thyroid patients.

Germline-derived CDR1 and CDR2 are DFQATT and SNEGSKA (reference sequence). The CDR3 consists of 12 residues. The V end lost 3 bases, the J end lost 9 bases, and 12 bases lay between the germline ends. Overall study findings and caveats: As reported, TCR beta diversity in blood and tumor was significantly higher in malignant thyroid tumors than in benign nodules.

Original processing methods: The authors used CDR3 differences across clinicopathological groups to build a distant-metastasis classifier for papillary thyroid cancer. TCRdb ran MiXCR on the PCR reads. TCRdb's processing, not the authors' own work, is the source of the V and J calls. The repertoire has some 17,000 clones, 25% to 30% of them found once; the top ten carry about 13%. This clone was seen a handful of times. Antigen: not known. The entire patient cohort was treatment-naive prior to thyroid surgery. The specimen was tumor tissue. The TCR sequence derives from a female donor with papillary thyroid cancer or a benign thyroid nodule (not recorded which). Some clones in this sample may be carry-over from other donors' samples. The chain couples TRBV20-1 to TRBJ1-5; D might be TRBD1 (6 bases). CDR3 nucleotides: TGCAGTGCTAGTTCGGGGGCCGGGCCCCAGCATTTT. Translation: CSASSGAGPQHF.